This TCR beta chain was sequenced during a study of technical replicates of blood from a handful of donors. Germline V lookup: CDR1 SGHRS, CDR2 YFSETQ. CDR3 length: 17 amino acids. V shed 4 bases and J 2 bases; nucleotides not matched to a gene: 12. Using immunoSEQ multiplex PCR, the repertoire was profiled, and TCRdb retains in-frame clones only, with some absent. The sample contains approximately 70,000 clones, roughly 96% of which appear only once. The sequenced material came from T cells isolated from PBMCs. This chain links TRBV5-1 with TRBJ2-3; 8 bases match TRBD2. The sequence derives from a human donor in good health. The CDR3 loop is CASSHGTGGSNTDTQYF. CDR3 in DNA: TGCGCCAGCAGCCACGGGACGGGAGGGAGCAACACAGATACGCAGTATTTT.